Listed here are 32 T cell receptor beta chains from one sample, sequenced in a study of metastatic and nonmetastatic thyroid tumors. TCRdb re-clonotyped the PCR reads through MiXCR. The sample yields approximately 31,000 clones, 25% to 35% seen once. Every patient underwent thyroid surgery untreated. Specimen: blood. The receptors were gathered from a female donor with papillary thyroid cancer or a benign thyroid nodule (not recorded which). Some clones in this sample may be carry-over from other donors' samples.

V gene TRBV4-1 combines with J gene TRBJ1-2, with D unclear. Per the germline V gene, CDR1 is MGHRA and CDR2 is YSYEKL. The V end lost 0 bases, the J end lost 6 bases, and 14 bases lay between the germline ends. The CDR3 sequence is 15 residues long. This chain's CDR3 is CASSQDAVQNNGYTF. Written as DNA, the CDR3 is TGCGCCAGCAGCCAAGATGCTGTACAGAATAATGGCTACACCTTC.

The V and J genes are TRBV12-5 and TRBJ1-1; possibly TRBD1 for D (5 bases). Germline V gene lookup returns CDR1 LGHNT and CDR2 FRNRAP. The ends were cut back, 7 bases at V and 6 bases at J, with 12 bases in the middle. This CDR3 spans 12 amino acids. The CDR3 loop is CASALGLPEAFF. CDR3 nucleotides: TGTGCTAGTGCCCTGGGACTACCTGAAGCTTTCTTT.

Ten or more counts support this clone. The V and J genes are TRBV10-1 and TRBJ2-1, with 8 bases fitting TRBD2. Germline lookup yields CDR1 WNHNN and CDR2 SYGVQD (reference sequence). The CDR3 totals 14 residues. With 4 bases clipped from V and 3 bases from J, the junction kept 2 bases outside the gene matches. CDR3 nucleotides: TGCGCCAGCAGTGCCACTAGCGGCTACAATGAGCAGTTCTTC. Its translation is CASSATSGYNEQFF.

The sample holds a few counts of this clone. This chain uses TRBV7-2 with TRBJ1-2; possible D gene TRBD1, 6 bases. Germline V gene data show CDR1 as SGHTA and CDR2 as FQGNSA. Trimming removed 5 bases at V and 5 bases at J, with 9 bases between. The CDR3 spans 12 residues. CDR3 nucleotide sequence: TGTGCCAGCAGCCCAGGGGAATATGGCTACACCTTC. As protein: CASSPGEYGYTF.

This CDR3 reads CASSSSGGNTEAFF. The CDR3 region has the DNA TGTGCCAGCAGCTCTTCAGGGGGGAACACTGAAGCTTTCTTT. The genes are TRBV7-2 and TRBJ1-1; 7 bases map to TRBD1. The germline gives CDR1 SGHTA, CDR2 FQGNSA. The CDR3 is 14 residues long. V lost 4 bases to trimming and J lost 1 base; unmatched junction nucleotides: 3.

This clone occurred many times. The V call is TRBV5-6, the J call TRBJ2-1; 7 nucleotides match TRBD1. Per the germline V gene, CDR1 is SGHDT and CDR2 is YYEEEE. V lost 4 bases to trimming and J lost 3 bases; unmatched junction nucleotides: 13. This CDR3 is 17 amino acids long. CDR3 in DNA: TGTGCCAGCAGCCCCCAGGCAGGGGGTACTCTCTACAATGAGCAGTTCTTC. Amino acid sequence: CASSPQAGGTLYNEQFF.

This clone was counted at least ten times. V usage is TRBV7-8 and J usage is TRBJ1-1, with D possibly TRBD1 on 5 matching bases. The V and J ends lost 5 bases and 0 bases respectively, with 13 bases between them. The CDR3 runs to 15 residues. Per the germline V gene, CDR1 is SGHVS and CDR2 is FQNEAQ. CDR3 amino acids: CASSTSTVMNTEAFF. CDR3 DNA sequence: TGTGCCAGCAGCACTTCGACAGTCATGAACACTGAAGCTTTCTTT.

This clone has a count of ten or more. The rearrangement links TRBV10-3 to TRBJ2-1, with D perhaps given as TRBD1 or TRBD2 (6 bases each). With 2 bases removed from V and 8 bases from J, the gap between germline ends came to 10 bases. CDR3 length: 13 residues. CDR1 and CDR2 (germline): ENHRY, SYGVKD. Written as DNA, the CDR3 is TGTGCCATCAGTGAGGAGGGGGGCGATGAGCAGTTCTTC. Translation: CAISEEGGDEQFF.

This clone appeared a few times. The chain recombines TRBV6-2 or TRBV6-3 with TRBJ1-5; possible D gene TRBD1, 5 bases. Trimming left V 2 bases short and J 5 bases short, with 10 bases between. The CDR3 consists of 14 residues. Per germline, CDR1 MNHEY and CDR2 SVGEGT. CDR3 sequence (DNA): TGTGCCAGCAGTTACGGGACGGGATATCAGCCCCAGCATTTT. Its translation is CASSYGTGYQPQHF.

The rearrangement links TRBV20-1 to TRBJ2-1; 9 bases fit TRBD2. The germline V gene encodes CDR1 DFQATT and CDR2 SNEGSKA (reference sequence). CDR3 length: 14 amino acids. After removal of 1 base from V and 4 bases from J, the junction contained 2 bases not matched to a gene. The CDR3 DNA reads TGCAGTGCTAGAGTTAGCGGGAGTTACAATGAGCAGTTCTTC. This gives the protein CSARVSGSYNEQFF.

This clone occurred many times. This chain joins TRBV20-1 and TRBJ2-5; D gene ambiguous. The length of the CDR3 is 14 residues. Germline CDR1 reads DFQATT; CDR2 reads SNEGSKA (reference sequence). V lost 6 bases and J lost 2, with 16 bases in between. CDR3 loop: CSAQNSDGQETQYF. CDR3 DNA: TGCAGTGCCCAGAACTCGGACGGGCAAGAGACCCAGTACTTC.

The chain employs TRBV20-1 and TRBJ2-3; no clear D gene. Germline V lookup: CDR1 DFQATT, CDR2 SNEGSKA (reference sequence). CDR3 length: 11 residues. The V and J ends lost 2 bases and 2 bases respectively, with 2 bases between them. The chain's CDR3 is CSARYTDTQYF. The CDR3 DNA sequence: TGCAGTGCTAGATACACAGATACGCAGTATTTT.

The chain carries TRBV20-1 and TRBJ2-1; 10 positions agree with TRBD2. The CDR3 extends over 13 amino acids. CDR1 and CDR2 (germline): DFQATT, SNEGSKA (reference sequence). Germline trimming cut 7 bases from V and 3 bases from J; bases unmatched to any gene: 3. CDR3 residues: CSVAGGGYNEQFF. For the CDR3, the DNA is TGCAGTGTAGCGGGAGGAGGCTACAATGAGCAGTTCTTC.

Note on this clone: One base away lies a much larger clone, so this may be a sequencing read error. Other nucleotide sequences in the sample specify the same CDR3. Written as DNA, the CDR3 is TGTGCCAGCAGCTGGACGGGAGAGCTCCAAGAGACCCAGTACTTC. Translated: CASSWTGELQETQYF. The chain couples TRBV7-6 to TRBJ2-5; tentative D call: TRBD2 (6 bases). Germline CDR1 is SGHVS and CDR2 is FNYEAQ. V lost 4 bases, J lost 1 base, and 13 bases lay in between. The CDR3 length is 15 residues.

The V and J genes are TRBV9 and TRBJ2-7; D possibly corresponds to TRBD2 (5 bases). This CDR3 is 18 amino acids long. V shed 0 bases and J shed 3 bases, with 22 bases lying between them. Germline CDR1 reads SGDLS; CDR2 reads YYNGEE. CDR3 coding DNA: TGTGCCAGCAGCGTAGCGCCCGGGGTGGTGGGAACACTCTACGAGCAGTACTTC. As protein: CASSVAPGVVGTLYEQYF.

This clone showed up many times. V and J are TRBV4-2 and TRBJ2-5, with TRBD2 matching over 13 bases. Trimming at V came to 0 bases and at J to 5 bases, leaving 9 bases not matched to a gene. Germline CDR1 reads LGHNA; CDR2 reads YNFKEQ. There are 18 residues in the CDR3. The CDR3, as DNA: TGTGCCAGCAGCCAAGAACCTCGACTAGCGGGAGGCGGGGAGACCCAGTACTTC. Residues: CASSQEPRLAGGGETQYF.

The chain uses TRBV19 and TRBJ1-2, with a weak D call TRBD1 (5 bases). This CDR3 spans 12 amino acids. V dropped 8 bases and J dropped 7 bases, with 14 bases sitting between them. The V gene's germline CDR1 is LNHDA and CDR2 SQIVND (reference sequence). The CDR3 DNA reads as TGTGCCAGTTTGACAGCGAGAGGTGGCTACACCTTC. Its translation: CASLTARGGYTF.

This clone was counted a few times. Because it lacks the conserved phenylalanine or tryptophan at the end, this CDR3 is likely a read error. The gene calls are TRBV10-3 and TRBJ1-5, with 10 bases fitting TRBD1. Germline CDR1 and CDR2: ENHRY and SYGVKD. The length of the CDR3 is 15 residues. CDR3 sequence: CAIRGTGDSNQPQHL. Written as DNA, the CDR3 is TGTGCCATCAGGGGGACAGGGGACAGCAATCAACCCCAGCATCTT.

The chain carries TRBV19 and TRBJ2-2; 8 nucleotides agree with TRBD1. This CDR3 is 14 amino acids long. J gave up 4 bases and V 6 bases, and 4 bases lay outside the gene matches. The V gene's germline CDR1 is LNHDA and CDR2 SQIVND (reference sequence). CDR3 amino acids: CASRTGEFTGELFF. The DNA of the CDR3 is TGTGCCAGTAGGACAGGGGAGTTCACCGGGGAGCTGTTTTTT. The complete variable domain, with remaining parts taken from reference TRBV19 and TRBJ2-2, reads DGGITQSPKYLFRKEGQNVTLSCEQNLNHDAMYWYRQDPGQGLRLIYYSQIVNDFQKGDIAEGYSVSREKKESFPLTVTSAQKNPTAFYLCASRTGEFTGELFFGEGSRLTVL.

This clone was picked up many times. The chain employs TRBV20-1 and TRBJ1-3, with a weak D call TRBD1 (5 bases). The CDR3 spans 14 residues. Germline V lookup: CDR1 DFQATT, CDR2 SNEGSKA (reference sequence). V gave up 3 bases and J gave up 0 bases, with 9 bases separating them. Written as DNA, the CDR3 is TGCAGTGCTAGTTACACAGGCTCTGGAAACACCATATATTTT. As protein: CSASYTGSGNTIYF.

This clone was seen more than once but under ten times. CDR3 protein: CASSFSSGNEQFF. For the CDR3, the DNA is TGTGCCAGCAGTTTCTCTAGCGGGAATGAGCAGTTCTTC. This chain links TRBV6-2 or TRBV6-3 with TRBJ2-1, with 8 bases that match TRBD2. V lost 4 bases, J lost 7 bases, and 3 bases stayed unmatched. Germline CDR1 MNHEY, CDR2 SVGEGT. This CDR3 has 13 amino acids.

This rearrangement joins TRBV24-1 to TRBJ1-2; tentatively, D is TRBD1 (6 bases). CDR1 KGHDR and CDR2 SFDVKD come from the germline V gene. This CDR3 has 11 amino acids. V lost 4 bases to trimming and J lost 7 bases, with 6 bases between them. DNA of the CDR3: TGTGCCACCAGTGAGGGGGCTGGCTACACCTTC. It translates to CATSEGAGYTF.

By its share, this clone is medium-sized (0.01 to 0.1%). This sequence joins TRBV28 and TRBJ1-2; TRBD1 aligns across 8 bases. With V trimmed by 6 bases and J by 8 bases, 8 bases remained unmatched. This CDR3 has 13 residues. Germline loops: CDR1 MDHEN, CDR2 SYDVKM. DNA of the CDR3: TGTGCCAGCAGCCCGGACAGGGTTAAGGGCTACACCTTC. Encoded protein: CASSPDRVKGYTF.

In the case of this clone: The junction shows a germline mismatch at one end, possibly a read error. The gene calls are TRBV2 and TRBJ2-3, with 9 nucleotides matching TRBD2. CDR1 and CDR2 from the germline V gene are SNHLY and FYNNEI. CDR3 length equals 14 residues. CDR3 nucleotide sequence: TGTGACAGCGGGATAGCGGGGGATTCGGATACGCAGTATTTT. Amino acid sequence: CDSGIAGDSDTQYF.

A few counts support this clone. The V gene is TRBV6-1, the J gene TRBJ2-6; D is ambiguous. The CDR3 has 14 residues. Germline V gives CDR1 MNHNS, CDR2 SASEGT. V lost 6 bases to trimming and J lost 0 bases, with 6 bases between them. The CDR3 loop reads CASRRSSGANVLTF. The CDR3 nucleotides read TGTGCCAGCAGGCGAAGCTCTGGGGCCAACGTCCTGACTTTC.

The chain recombines TRBV7-9 with TRBJ1-1, with TRBD1 matching over 7 bases. The germline gives CDR1 SEHNR, CDR2 FQNEAQ (reference sequence). The CDR3 spans 15 residues. Trimming took 5 bases from V and 0 from J; bases not matched to a gene: 6. CDR3 DNA sequence: TGTGCCAGCAGCACCGGACAGGACCTGAACACTGAAGCTTTCTTT. Translation gives CASSTGQDLNTEAFF.

The chain joins TRBV6-4 to TRBJ1-1; 9 nucleotides line up with TRBD1. Unmatched junction bases numbered 7, after V lost 7 bases and J lost 4 bases. The CDR3 is made up of 14 amino acids. Germline V CDR1 and CDR2: MRHNA, SNTAGT. As DNA, the CDR3 is TGTGCCAGCAAGAGACAGGGGGAGAGCACTGAAGCTTTCTTT. Translated: CASKRQGESTEAFF.

This clone was counted a few times. The chain carries TRBV19 and TRBJ2-1; 7 bases line up with TRBD1. The CDR3 runs 15 residues. CDR1 is LNHDA and CDR2 is SQIVND in the germline V gene (reference sequence). The V and J ends lost 3 bases and 3 bases, in that order; junction bases with no gene match: 5. This CDR3 reads CASSISGQIYNEQFF. In DNA form, the CDR3 reads TGTGCCAGTAGTATCTCGGGACAGATCTACAATGAGCAGTTCTTC.

This clone was counted at least ten times. The chain employs TRBV6-1 and TRBJ2-3; D unclear. Germline values: CDR1 MNHNS, CDR2 SASEGT. CDR3 size: 14 residues. Trimming left V 5 bases short and J 0 bases short, with 9 bases between. The CDR3: CASSSAPSTDTQYF. CDR3 coding DNA: TGTGCCAGCAGTAGCGCCCCTAGCACAGATACGCAGTATTTT.

This clone has a count of ten or more. This chain connects TRBV5-1 to TRBJ2-3, with TRBD2 identical over 11 bases. This CDR3 region has 16 residues. Germline trimming cut 3 bases from V and 5 bases from J; bases unmatched to any gene: 8. CDR1 and CDR2 from the germline V gene are SGHRS and YFSETQ. CDR3 in amino acids: CASSSDRLAGLDTQYF. The CDR3 nucleotides are TGCGCCAGCAGCTCCGACCGACTAGCGGGATTAGATACGCAGTATTTT.

This clone was detected a few times. J is TRBJ2-3 and V is TRBV6-2 or TRBV6-3; 12 bases align to TRBD2. With V trimmed by 7 bases and J by 2 bases, 13 bases remained unmatched. In germline, CDR1 is MNHEY, CDR2 SVGEGT. The CDR3 is 18 residues long. DNA of the CDR3: TGTGCCAGCATCCAGCCTTCAACTAGCGGGGGGCCCACAGATACGCAGTATTTT. Its protein is CASIQPSTSGGPTDTQYF.

This clone was seen at least ten times. The chain links TRBV11-1 to TRBJ1-2; 7 bases map to TRBD1. From germline, CDR1 is SGHAT and CDR2 FQDESV (reference sequence). The CDR3 sequence is 16 residues long. V shed 5 bases and J 10 bases; nucleotides not matched to a gene: 19. CDR3 sequence reads: CASSPNVVNRGQPYTF. In nucleotides, the CDR3 is TGTGCCAGCAGCCCGAACGTAGTTAACAGGGGCCAACCCTACACCTTC.